This passage covers 2 T cell receptor beta chains from one sample sequenced in a study of cytotoxic CD8 clonotypes in ibrutinib-treated CLL. Clones were read by immunoSEQ multiplex PCR, and TCRdb kept only the in-frame ones, dropping some. The sample records roughly 330,000 clones, over 60% being singletons. Sequences were derived from PBMCs, sampled after 36 months of ibrutinib treatment. The receptors derive from a human donor with chronic lymphocytic leukemia.

The chain couples TRBV6-6 to TRBJ1-2; D is undetermined. CDR3 length: 15 residues. From germline, CDR1 is MNHNY and CDR2 SVGAGI (reference sequence). V shed 0 bases and J shed 2 bases, with 10 bases lying between them. CDR3 in DNA: TGTGCCAGCAGTTACTCATTAAGGGAGAACTATGGCTACACCTTC. Translating gives CASSYSLRENYGYTF.

The genes are TRBV4-1 and TRBJ2-7; 13 bases fit TRBD2. Germline values: CDR1 MGHRA, CDR2 YSYEKL. CDR3 length equals 20 residues. The ends lost 0 bases at V and 0 bases at J; junction bases unmatched: 11. CDR3 loop: CASSQDSPTSGGWSSYEQYF. The CDR3 bases are TGCGCCAGCAGCCAAGATTCCCCGACTAGCGGGGGGTGGAGCTCCTACGAGCAGTACTTC.